A single sample is the source of the 16 T cell receptor beta chains below, sequenced in a study of CD8+ T cells in alopecia areata. Investigators isolated RNA and reverse transcribed it into cDNA to act as the sequencing template. Libraries were prepared by immunoSEQ multiplex PCR; TCRdb keeps only in-frame clonotypes and omits some of them. The sample records roughly 250,000 clones, roughly two thirds being singletons. The sequencing used CD4+ T cells sorted from blood, collected at week 0. The source of these receptors is a human donor with alopecia areata.

The rearrangement links TRBV6-1 to TRBJ2-3; D is unresolved. V lost 6 bases and J lost 0, with 7 bases in between. Germline V lookup: CDR1 MNHNS, CDR2 SASEGT. This CDR3 is 13 amino acids long. The CDR3 nucleotides read TGTGCCAGCAGCCTTATCAGCACAGATACGCAGTATTTT. This translates into CASSLISTDTQYF.

The genes are TRBV7-9 and TRBJ2-2; TRBD2 aligns across 7 bases. The CDR3 has 13 residues. V dropped 3 bases and J dropped 11; count of bases not matched to a gene: 6. The germline V gene has CDR1 SEHNR and CDR2 FQNEAQ (reference sequence). CDR3 protein: CASSFGLDRELFF. CDR3 nucleotides: TGTGCCAGCAGCTTCGGACTAGACAGAGAGCTGTTTTTT.

V usage is TRBV5-1 and J usage is TRBJ2-3; D remains unclear. This CDR3 spans 19 amino acids. V was trimmed by 4 bases and J by 6 bases, leaving 30 bases between them. Germline V lookup: CDR1 SGHRS, CDR2 YFSETQ. The CDR3 nucleotides are TGCGCCAGCAGCGCATCGGCAGGCGGATCCAGCCTTACGGTCGATACGCAGTATTTT. This codes for CASSASAGGSSLTVDTQYF.

This clone was seen a handful of times. The chain has TRBV7-2 and TRBJ2-3, with D uncertain. Trimming removed 4 bases at V and 5 bases at J, with 10 bases between. The CDR3 has 13 residues. Germline values: CDR1 SGHTA, CDR2 FQGNSA. The CDR3 region is CASSYGYRDTQYF. The CDR3 coding sequence is TGTGCCAGCAGCTACGGGTATAGAGATACGCAGTATTTT.

This clone showed up just a few times. This chain uses TRBV25-1 with TRBJ1-2; D ambiguous. The CDR3 contains 14 residues. CDR1 MGHDK and CDR2 SYGVNS come from the germline V gene. The V end was cut by 7 bases, the J end by 0 bases, with 12 bases between. CDR3 in DNA: TGTGCCAGCACTCGAGCGGACTCTAACTATGGCTACACCTTC. It specifies CASTRADSNYGYTF.

This clone was seen a single time. This chain joins TRBV27 and TRBJ1-2; D gene ambiguous. The CDR3 is 13 amino acids. V shed 5 bases and J shed 2 bases, with 9 bases lying between them. From germline, CDR1 is MNHEY and CDR2 SMNVEV (reference sequence). The CDR3 bases are TGTGCCAGCAGTCCGCAGGAAAACTATGGCTACACCTTC. This translates into CASSPQENYGYTF.

This clone was counted between two and nine times. The gene calls are TRBV29-1 and TRBJ2-6; D not certain. Germline loops: CDR1 SQVTM, CDR2 ANQGSEA. V lost 5 bases, J lost 0 bases, and 11 bases lay in between. The CDR3 totals 15 residues. For the CDR3, the DNA is TGCAGCGTTCCTTTCCCGGGCTCTGGGGCCAACGTCCTGACTTTC. It codes for CSVPFPGSGANVLTF.

This chain uses TRBV10-2 with TRBJ2-7; unclear D gene. Deletions cut 0 bases from V and 0 bases from J, with 9 bases between. The germline V gene encodes CDR1 WSHSY and CDR2 SAAADI. The CDR3 runs to 15 residues. The CDR3, as DNA: TGCGCCAGCAGTGAGTCGTATGCCAGCTCCTACGAGCAGTACTTC. Amino acid sequence: CASSESYASSYEQYF.

Of note for this clone: One end of the junction does not line up with germline, which may come from a read error. The chain recombines TRBV7-7 with TRBJ2-5, with 8 bases lining up with TRBD1. CDR1 is SSHAT and CDR2 is FNYEAQ in the germline V gene (reference sequence). The CDR3 is 15 residues long. The DNA for the CDR3 is TGTGCTAGCAGCGCTGCCGGGACAGGTCAAGAGACCCAGTACTTC. Protein product: CASSAAGTGQETQYF.

This clone was counted once. V is TRBV27 and J is TRBJ1-2, with 7 bases matching TRBD1. The CDR3 loop spans 14 amino acids. Trimming took 6 bases from V and 8 from J; bases not matched to a gene: 12. The germline CDR1 and CDR2 sequences are MNHEY and SMNVEV (reference sequence). This chain's CDR3 is CASREQGISMGYTF. The CDR3 DNA sequence: TGTGCCAGCAGAGAACAGGGGATCTCTATGGGCTACACCTTC.

In its sample, this clone was seen once. J is TRBJ2-1 and V is TRBV7-2, with D unclear. The V gene's germline CDR1 is SGHTA and CDR2 FQGNSA. The length of the CDR3 is 15 residues. V was cut by 1 base and J by 8 bases, with 15 bases left in between. The CDR3 is CASSLGRGRMDEQFF. The CDR3 nucleotides are TGTGCCAGCAGCTTAGGGCGCGGTCGTATGGATGAGCAGTTCTTC.

V gene TRBV5-6 combines with J gene TRBJ1-2; D may be TRBD1 (6 bases). Trimming removed 4 bases from V and 3 bases from J, with 13 bases in between. The CDR3 totals 14 residues. CDR1 and CDR2 (germline): SGHDT, YYEEEE. In DNA form, the CDR3 reads TGTGCCAGCAGCCTTGGAGGGGGTCACTATGGCTACACCTTC. Translation gives CASSLGGGHYGYTF.

V gene TRBV11-2 combines with J gene TRBJ1-1, with D possibly matching TRBD1 (5 bases). Germline loops: CDR1 SGHAT, CDR2 FQNNGV. This CDR3 region has 14 residues. V lost 2 bases and J lost 2, with 9 bases in between. Here the CDR3 reads CASSLIQGNTEAFF. In nucleotides, the CDR3 is TGTGCCAGCAGCTTAATCCAGGGTAACACTGAAGCTTTCTTT.

The rearrangement links TRBV29-1 to TRBJ2-1; no firm D call. The V end was cut by 0 bases, the J end by 0 bases, with 9 bases between. In germline, CDR1 is SQVTM, CDR2 ANQGSEA. The CDR3 contains 15 residues. The CDR3 reads CSVEERFSSYNEQFF. The DNA for the CDR3 is TGCAGCGTTGAAGAGCGCTTTTCCTCCTACAATGAGCAGTTCTTC.

This clone was seen a single time. CDR3 in DNA: TGTGCCTGGAGTAGGGGGGCCCACACAGATACGCAGTATTTT. It translates to CAWSRGAHTDTQYF. V gene TRBV30 combines with J gene TRBJ2-3; D may correspond to TRBD1 or TRBD2 (6 bases each). Germline assignment: CDR1 GTSNPN and CDR2 SVGIG (reference sequence). This CDR3 region has 14 residues. V shed 2 bases and J shed 2 bases, with 11 bases lying between them.

This clone was detected only a few times. This chain joins TRBV7-8 and TRBJ1-4; the match to TRBD1 covers 10 bases. Germline CDR1 is SGHVS and CDR2 is FQNEAQ. V lost 5 bases to trimming and J lost 12 bases; unmatched junction nucleotides: 21. The CDR3 is 18 amino acids. CDR3 residues: CASSRRSLGTGAAEELFF. CDR3 sequence (DNA): TGTGCCAGCAGCCGCCGGTCGCTCGGGACAGGGGCTGCCGAGGAACTGTTTTTT.